A single sample gave rise to the 12 T cell receptor beta chains below, sequenced in a study of shared clonotypes between healthy human individuals (dated by TCRdb to the early 2020s). Library prep was done by the immunoSEQ multiplex PCR assay. In TCRdb, the immuneACCESS table is reduced to in-frame sequences with V and J assigned. These tables do not hold every clone; where another copy was compared, an unresolved V gene accounts for under half, and the others remain unexplained. In this sample the table shows roughly 2,000,000 clones, just under 95% of which occur a single time. Jointly, the top ten make up under 2% of the sample. CD8 naive samples consisted of CD45RO-negative cells that were positively selected for CCR7, yielding a CD45RA+CCR7+ population without TemRA cells. Sequencing input: naive CD8+ T cells from PBMCs. This specimen's cell subset or site label, interpreted: CD45RA+CCR7+. All receptors derive from a young man in good health. Some clones in this sample may be carry-over from other donors' samples.

Concerning this clone: Within the sample, other DNA sequences also encode this same CDR3. The gene calls are TRBV27 and TRBJ2-7; either TRBD1 or TRBD2 may supply D (7 bases each). The CDR3 has 14 residues. Germline CDR1 and CDR2: MNHEY and SMNVEV (reference sequence). The V end was cut by 0 bases, the J end by 4 bases, with 10 bases between. For the CDR3, the DNA is TGTGCCAGCAGTTTATCCCAGGGGGGGTACGAGCAGTACTTC. Translation: CASSLSQGGYEQYF.

For this clone: In the same sample, other DNA sequences code for this CDR3. The chain employs TRBV6-5 and TRBJ1-1; the D is unclear. The CDR3 is made up of 11 amino acids. Germline CDR1 MNHEY, CDR2 SVGAGI. The ends were cut back, 2 bases at V and 7 bases at J, with 5 bases in the middle. The CDR3 DNA is TGTGCCAGCAGTTACGGGGTTGAAGCTTTCTTT. Translating gives CASSYGVEAFF.

The rearrangement links TRBV7-3 to TRBJ2-1, with 12 bases lining up with TRBD2. CDR1 and CDR2 from the germline V gene are SGHTA and FQGTGA. The CDR3 has 16 residues. V trimming: 5 bases; J trimming: 10 bases; junction bases outside the gene matches: 12. The CDR3 loop reads CASSPTSSTSGSEQFF. The CDR3 DNA follows: TGTGCCAGCAGCCCAACCTCCTCGACTAGCGGGAGCGAGCAGTTCTTC.

The V and J genes are TRBV7-9 and TRBJ2-1; D is possibly TRBD2 (5 bases). V was pared by 5 bases and J by 6 bases, with 8 bases between. The CDR3 consists of 12 residues. Germline CDR1 reads SEHNR; CDR2 reads FQNEAQ (reference sequence). The CDR3 coding sequence is TGTGCCAGCAGCCCTAGCCGCAATGAGCAGTTCTTC. Translated: CASSPSRNEQFF. The whole variable domain, filled in from reference TRBV7-9 and TRBJ2-1, reads DTGVSQNPRHKITKRGQNVTFRCDPISEHNRLYWYRQTLGQGPEFLTYFQNEAQLEKSRLLSDRFSAERPKGSFSTLEIQRTEQGDSAMYLCASSPSRNEQFFGPGTRLTVL.

The chain uses TRBV11-2 and TRBJ1-3; D is unresolved. Germline V gives CDR1 SGHAT, CDR2 FQNNGV. This CDR3 has 17 amino acids. V lost 5 bases and J lost 0, with 17 bases in between. CDR3 protein: CASSPGPGEGSGNTIYF. CDR3 DNA sequence: TGTGCCAGCAGCCCCGGACCCGGTGAAGGCTCTGGAAACACCATATATTTT.

The rearrangement links TRBV27 to TRBJ2-7, with D perhaps TRBD1 or TRBD2 (6 bases each). V shed 2 bases and J shed 2 bases, with 10 bases lying between them. This CDR3 comprises 14 residues. CDR1 MNHEY and CDR2 SMNVEV come from the germline V gene (reference sequence). The CDR3 DNA is TGTGCCAGCAGTTTAACGGGGGCCACCTACGAGCAGTACTTC. Encoded protein: CASSLTGATYEQYF.

This rearrangement joins TRBV13 to TRBJ2-1; 11 nucleotides match TRBD2. The CDR3 sequence is 15 residues long. The V segment lost 5 bases and the J segment 6 bases; nucleotides outside the gene matches: 6. The germline gives CDR1 PRHDT, CDR2 FYEKMQ (reference sequence). CDR3 residues: CASSLGLAGGNEQFF. In nucleotides, the CDR3 is TGTGCCAGCAGCCTTGGACTAGCGGGCGGCAATGAGCAGTTCTTC.

The chain couples TRBV7-9 to TRBJ1-5, with D possibly matching TRBD1 (6 bases). The CDR3 consists of 16 residues. Germline CDR1 is SEHNR and CDR2 is FQNEAQ (reference sequence). V was cut by 5 bases and J by 8 bases, with 22 bases left in between. The CDR3 DNA follows: TGTGCCAGCAGCCCATCCGGACAGTCGGTAGTCGAGCCCCAGCATTTT. It yields the protein CASSPSGQSVVEPQHF.

This clone was seen once. The chain recombines TRBV7-9 with TRBJ2-7; no reliable D call. The CDR3 is 16 amino acids. V lost 6 bases and J lost 1, with 19 bases in between. CDR1 and CDR2 from the germline V gene are SEHNR and FQNEAQ (reference sequence). DNA for the CDR3: TGTGCCAGCAGTTTTCCCCCCGATCGGGCGTCCTACGAGCAGTACTTC. Amino acid sequence: CASSFPPDRASYEQYF.

J is TRBJ2-7 and V is TRBV4-1; D gene ambiguous. V shed 0 bases and J shed 3 bases, with 12 bases lying between them. Germline CDR1 reads MGHRA; CDR2 reads YSYEKL. The CDR3 has 15 residues. CDR3 sequence: CASSQDDDINYEQYF. In DNA form, the CDR3 reads TGCGCCAGCAGCCAAGATGATGATATCAACTACGAGCAGTACTTC.

The J gene is TRBJ1-2, the V gene TRBV27; D may be TRBD1 (5 bases). There are 14 residues in the CDR3. Trimming cost V 4 bases and J 2 bases, with 11 bases left between them. Germline CDR1 MNHEY, CDR2 SMNVEV (reference sequence). CDR3 DNA: TGTGCCAGCAGTTGGGCTGGGGCGAACTATGGCTACACCTTC. It yields the protein CASSWAGANYGYTF.

The chain uses TRBV7-8 and TRBJ1-1; D is ambiguous. The V gene lost 3 bases and the J gene lost 2 bases, with 13 bases spanning the gap. From germline, CDR1 is SGHVS and CDR2 FQNEAQ. The CDR3 spans 15 residues. The CDR3 spells CASSLVGSLNTEAFF. The DNA of the CDR3 is TGTGCCAGCAGCTTGGTAGGCAGCCTTAACACTGAAGCTTTCTTT.